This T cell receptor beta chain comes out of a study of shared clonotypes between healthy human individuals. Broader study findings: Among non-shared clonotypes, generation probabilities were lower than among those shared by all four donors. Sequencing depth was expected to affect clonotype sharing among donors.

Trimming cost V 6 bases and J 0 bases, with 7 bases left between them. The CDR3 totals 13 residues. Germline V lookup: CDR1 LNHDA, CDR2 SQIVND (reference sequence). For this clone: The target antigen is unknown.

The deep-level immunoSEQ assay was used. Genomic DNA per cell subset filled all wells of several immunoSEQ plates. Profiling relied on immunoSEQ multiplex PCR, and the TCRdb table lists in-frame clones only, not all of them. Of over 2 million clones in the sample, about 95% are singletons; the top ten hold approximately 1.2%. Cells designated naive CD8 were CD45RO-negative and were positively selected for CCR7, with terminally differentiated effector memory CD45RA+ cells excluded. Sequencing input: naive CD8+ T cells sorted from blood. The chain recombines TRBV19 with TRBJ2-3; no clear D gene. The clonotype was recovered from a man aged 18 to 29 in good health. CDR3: CASSLQSTDTQYF. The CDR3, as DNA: TGTGCCAGTAGCCTACAGAGCACAGATACGCAGTATTTT.